The 3 T cell receptor beta chains below come from one sample, sequenced in a study of blood T cell repertoires in COVID-19. TCRdb's copy holds only in-frame clones and misses some; the assay was immunoSEQ multiplex PCR. This table holds fewer than 250,000 clones, about 80% found once. Sequenced: peripheral blood. The receptors here all came from a man between 60 and 70 years old with acute or convalescent COVID-19.

J is TRBJ1-1 and V is TRBV6-2 or TRBV6-3; TRBD1 agrees at 9 bases. This CDR3 spans 14 amino acids. V was clipped by 6 bases and J by 6 bases; unmatched bases: 8. The germline gives CDR1 MNHEY, CDR2 SVGEGT. The CDR3 sequence is CASSPGTGWSEAFF. The CDR3 DNA is TGTGCCAGCAGCCCCGGGACAGGGTGGTCTGAAGCTTTCTTT.

The V call is TRBV5-1, the J call TRBJ1-5; unclear D gene. The CDR3 extends over 14 amino acids. The germline CDR1 and CDR2 sequences are SGHRS and YFSETQ. Trimming took 4 bases from V and 3 from J, leaving 11 bases between them. Here the CDR3 reads CASSRGEPNQPQHF. The CDR3 nucleotides read TGCGCCAGCAGCCGAGGAGAACCCAATCAGCCCCAGCATTTT.

The chain combines TRBV5-1 with TRBJ2-5; D might be TRBD1 (6 bases). This CDR3 contains 14 residues. The V end was cut by 5 bases, the J end by 7 bases, with 18 bases between. Germline V gives CDR1 SGHRS, CDR2 YFSETQ. The CDR3 nucleotides read TGCGCCAGCAGTTTAGAAACAGGGATCGGGACCCAGTACTTC. Its translation: CASSLETGIGTQYF. The full variable domain, rest sourced from reference TRBV5-1 and TRBJ2-5, is KAGVTQTPRYLIKTRGQQVTLSCSPISGHRSVSWYQQTPGQGLQFLFEYFSETQRNKGNFPGRFSGRQFSNSRSEMNVSTLELGDSALYLCASSLETGIGTQYFGPGTRLLVL.